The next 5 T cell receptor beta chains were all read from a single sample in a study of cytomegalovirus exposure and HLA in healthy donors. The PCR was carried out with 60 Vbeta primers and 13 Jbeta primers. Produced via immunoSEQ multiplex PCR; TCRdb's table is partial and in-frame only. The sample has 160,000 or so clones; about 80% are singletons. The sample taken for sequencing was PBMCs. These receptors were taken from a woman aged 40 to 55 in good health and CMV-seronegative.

The CDR3 sequence: CASSPGDSTYEQYF. CDR3 DNA: TGCGCCAGCAGCCCGGGGGACAGCACCTACGAGCAGTACTTC. This chain connects TRBV4-1 to TRBJ2-7; TRBD1 is a possible D gene (7 bases). Trimming left V 4 bases short and J 2 bases short, with 12 bases between. CDR3 size: 14 residues. CDR1 and CDR2 (germline): MGHRA, YSYEKL.

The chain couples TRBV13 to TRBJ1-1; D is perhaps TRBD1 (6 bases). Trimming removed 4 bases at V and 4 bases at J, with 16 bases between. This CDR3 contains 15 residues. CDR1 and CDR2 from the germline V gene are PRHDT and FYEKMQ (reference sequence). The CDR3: CASSSITGSGTEAFF. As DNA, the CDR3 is TGTGCCAGCAGCTCCATAACAGGGTCCGGCACTGAAGCTTTCTTT.

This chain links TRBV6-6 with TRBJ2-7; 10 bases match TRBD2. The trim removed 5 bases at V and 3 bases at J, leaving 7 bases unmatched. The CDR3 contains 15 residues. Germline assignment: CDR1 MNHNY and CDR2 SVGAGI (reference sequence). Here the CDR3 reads CASSPLSGGFYEQYF. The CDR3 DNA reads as TGTGCCAGCAGTCCTCTTAGCGGGGGGTTCTACGAGCAGTACTTC.

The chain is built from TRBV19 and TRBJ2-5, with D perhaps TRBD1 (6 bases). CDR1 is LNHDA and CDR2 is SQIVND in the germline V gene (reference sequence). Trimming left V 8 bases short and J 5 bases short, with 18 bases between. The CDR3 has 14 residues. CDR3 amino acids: CASASQGYGETQYF. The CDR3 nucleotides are TGTGCCAGTGCATCACAGGGTTACGGGGAGACCCAGTACTTC.

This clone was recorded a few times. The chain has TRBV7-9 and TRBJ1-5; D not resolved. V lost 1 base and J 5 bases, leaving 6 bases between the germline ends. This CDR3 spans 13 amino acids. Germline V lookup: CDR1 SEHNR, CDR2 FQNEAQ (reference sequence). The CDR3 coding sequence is TGTGCCAGCAGCTTAGAATCGGATCAGCCCCAGCATTTT. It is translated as CASSLESDQPQHF.